This T cell receptor beta chain was found in a study of blood T cell repertoires in COVID-19. Across the study: Collection of acute and convalescent COVID-19 samples took place in the United States, Italy and Spain.

Sequenced by immunoSEQ multiplex PCR; TCRdb stores in-frame clones only, minus some. The sample holds 150,000 or so clones, 80% to 90% seen once. Germline CDR1 reads SQVTM; CDR2 reads ANQGSEA. The V segment lost 4 bases and the J segment 0 bases; nucleotides outside the gene matches: 6. The CDR3 spans 15 residues. The chain employs TRBV29-1 and TRBJ1-3; 7 positions match TRBD1. The receptor was derived from a woman aged 70-85 years with acute or convalescent COVID-19. The sequenced sample consisted of peripheral blood. DNA for the CDR3: TGCAGCGTTGCCTTGGGACAGAACTCTGGAAACACCATATATTTT. Its protein is CSVALGQNSGNTIYF.